This TCR beta chain originates from a study of blood T cell repertoires in COVID-19. Turning to the study itself: Sample material is recorded as cDNA or gDNA derived from T cells, B-cell-depleted T cells, or PBMCs.

CDR1 and CDR2 (germline): MNHEY, SVGAGI. The ends lost 11 bases at V and 8 bases at J; junction bases unmatched: 13. CDR3 length equals 14 residues. Per the original data handling: Scientists estimated how many nucleated cells there were by amplifying reference gene primers. Measured with immunoSEQ multiplex PCR; TCRdb has only the in-frame clones, and not every one. The V and J calls and clone size come from that table; D and trimming were worked out from the DNA. The sample has around 260,000 clones, approximately 87% seen once. The sequencing input was peripheral blood. The TCR comes from a man between 60 and 75 years old who had recovered from COVID-19. This rearrangement joins TRBV6-5 to TRBJ1-1; 11 bases line up with TRBD1. Here the CDR3 reads CASKTDRGPREAFF. The DNA for the CDR3 is TGTGCCTCCAAAACGGACAGGGGGCCGAGAGAAGCTTTCTTT.